Listed here are 2 T cell receptor beta chains from one sample, sequenced in a study of blood T cell repertoires in COVID-19. Assay used: immunoSEQ multiplex PCR; TCRdb lists only in-frame clones, some missing. The data show about 120,000 clones, 75% to 90% seen once. Input material: peripheral blood. The source is a man between 65 and 80 years old with active or convalescent COVID-19.

The chain carries TRBV2 and TRBJ2-1; D is possibly TRBD2 (6 bases). This CDR3 is built from 14 residues. Germline-derived CDR1 and CDR2 are SNHLY and FYNNEI. Between the trimmed V and J ends, which lost 7 bases and 4 bases, there was a span of 14 bases. In nucleotides, the CDR3 is TGTGCCAGCAACTCGGCTAGCGAGTACAATGAGCAGTTCTTC. Its translation is CASNSASEYNEQFF.

In its sample, this clone was seen many times. The rearrangement uses TRBV7-9 and TRBJ2-7; 8 bases fit TRBD2. Per germline, CDR1 SEHNR and CDR2 FQNEAQ (reference sequence). This CDR3 spans 16 amino acids. Trimming took 5 bases from V and 7 from J; bases not matched to a gene: 16. The CDR3 DNA reads as TGTGCCAGCAGCCCAAGTGTCAAGCGGGAGCTTGGGGAGCAGTACTTC. It is translated as CASSPSVKRELGEQYF.